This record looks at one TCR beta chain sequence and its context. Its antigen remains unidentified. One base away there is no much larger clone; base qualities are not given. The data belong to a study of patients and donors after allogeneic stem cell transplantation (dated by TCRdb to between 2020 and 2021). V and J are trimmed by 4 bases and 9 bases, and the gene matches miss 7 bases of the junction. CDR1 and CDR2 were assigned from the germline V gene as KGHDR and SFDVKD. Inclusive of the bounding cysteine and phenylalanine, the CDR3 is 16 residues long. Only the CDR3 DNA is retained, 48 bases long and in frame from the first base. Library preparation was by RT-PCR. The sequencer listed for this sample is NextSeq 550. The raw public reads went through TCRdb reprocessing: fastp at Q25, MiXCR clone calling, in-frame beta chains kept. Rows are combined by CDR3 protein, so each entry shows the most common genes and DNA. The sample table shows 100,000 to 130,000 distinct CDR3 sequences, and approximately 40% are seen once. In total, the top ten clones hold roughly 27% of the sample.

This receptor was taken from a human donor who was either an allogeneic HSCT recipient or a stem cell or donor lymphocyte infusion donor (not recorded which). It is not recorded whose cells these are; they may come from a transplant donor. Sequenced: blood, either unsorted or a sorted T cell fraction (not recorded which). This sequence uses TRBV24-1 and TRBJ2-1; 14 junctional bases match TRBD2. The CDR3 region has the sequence CATSDSRLAGGGEQFF. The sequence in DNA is TGTGCCACCAGTGACTCAAGACTAGCGGGAGGGGGTGAGCAGTTCTTC.